Below, 27 T cell receptor beta chains from the same sample are listed, as sequenced in a study of cytomegalovirus exposure and HLA in healthy donors. A multiplex PCR was run with 60 Vbeta primers and 13 Jbeta primers. Profiled with immunoSEQ multiplex PCR; TCRdb holds only in-frame clones, not every one. This listing includes 45,000 to 55,000 clones. The sequencing sample was made of PBMCs. The source of these receptors is a man aged 40-50 years in good health and CMV-seropositive.

The CDR3 region is CASSSGAAVPQETQYF. DNA of the CDR3: TGTGCCAGCAGCAGTGGGGCGGCAGTCCCCCAAGAGACCCAGTACTTC. V and J are TRBV9 and TRBJ2-5; weak D call: TRBD1 (5 bases). Trimming took 4 bases from V and 1 from J, leaving 17 bases between them. The CDR3 is 16 residues long. The germline V gene encodes CDR1 SGDLS and CDR2 YYNGEE.

CDR3 sequence reads: CASSSRLAGETDTQYF. The DNA for the CDR3 is TGTGCCAGCAGCTCCCGACTAGCGGGGGAAACAGATACGCAGTATTTT. V and J are TRBV9 and TRBJ2-3; 12 bases fit TRBD2. The J segment lost 3 bases and the V segment lost 4 bases, leaving 6 bases of the junction unmatched. Looked up from germline, CDR1 is SGDLS and CDR2 is YYNGEE. The CDR3 runs to 16 residues.

This chain connects TRBV5-1 to TRBJ2-7; 11 positions match TRBD1. The V gene end was trimmed by 4 bases and the J gene end by 4 bases; junction bases not matched to a gene: 4. The CDR3 extends over 14 amino acids. Germline-derived CDR1 and CDR2 are SGHRS and YFSETQ. The CDR3 sequence: CASSTGQGAYEQYF. In nucleotides, the CDR3 is TGCGCCAGCAGCACAGGACAGGGGGCTTACGAGCAGTACTTC.

The rearrangement links TRBV27 to TRBJ2-1; D is possibly TRBD1 (5 bases). CDR1 is MNHEY, CDR2 SMNVEV, per germline (reference sequence). The CDR3 runs 11 residues. The V end lost 5 bases, the J end lost 6 bases, and 5 bases lay between the germline ends. CDR3 residues: CASSQGNEQFF. The CDR3 DNA follows: TGTGCCAGCAGTCAGGGCAATGAGCAGTTCTTC.

The rearrangement uses TRBV27 and TRBJ2-1; 9 nucleotides align to TRBD2. The CDR3 is 15 amino acids. Germline V gene lookup returns CDR1 MNHEY and CDR2 SMNVEV (reference sequence). The trim removed 3 bases at V and 5 bases at J, leaving 5 bases unmatched. DNA for the CDR3: TGTGCCAGCAGTTTCTTTCTAGCGGGGAACAATGAGCAGTTCTTC. Its translation: CASSFFLAGNNEQFF.

For this clone: The junction does not match germline at one end; this may be a read error. The sample contains more than one DNA sequence encoding this CDR3. V usage is TRBV6-4 and J usage is TRBJ2-1; 12 positions match TRBD2. The length of the CDR3 is 15 residues. Germline CDR1 and CDR2: MRHNA and SNTAGT. The CDR3 region has the DNA TGCGCCAGCAGTGACTCTAGCGGGGGGGCCAATGAGCAGTTCTTC. The encoded protein is CASSDSSGGANEQFF.

Note on this clone: The junction departs from germline at one end; a sequencing error may be responsible. The chain combines TRBV7-7 with TRBJ1-1; TRBD1 might be the D (5 bases). This CDR3 has 12 amino acids. Germline V gives CDR1 SSHAT, CDR2 FNYEAQ (reference sequence). CDR3 coding DNA: TGTGCTAGCAGCCCGCTGGGGGGAGGAACTTTCTTT. It yields the protein CASSPLGGGTFF.

The V call is TRBV10-3, the J call TRBJ1-5; 8 bases agree with TRBD1. The CDR3 runs 12 residues. V was pared by 10 bases and J by 3 bases, with 2 bases of the junction left unmatched. Germline V gene data show CDR1 as ENHRY and CDR2 as SYGVKD. As DNA, the CDR3 is TGTGCCACACAGGGGGTCAATCAGCCCCAGCATTTT. Translated: CATQGVNQPQHF.

About this clone: The junction shows a germline mismatch at one end, possibly a read error. V and J are TRBV7-2 and TRBJ2-7; 7 nucleotides align to TRBD2. The CDR3 is made up of 13 amino acids. Germline V gives CDR1 SGHTA, CDR2 FQGNSA. The DNA of the CDR3 is TGTGCCAACAGCGAAGCGGGAAACAACGAGCAGTACTTC. It specifies CANSEAGNNEQYF. Full variable domain (remainder filled in from reference TRBV7-2 and TRBJ2-7): GAGVSQSPSNKVTEKGKDVELRCDPISGHTALYWYRQSLGQGLEFLIYFQGNSAPDKSGLPSDRFSAERTGGSVSTLTIQRTQQEDSAVYLCANSEAGNNEQYFGPGTRLTVT.

The V and J genes are TRBV12-5 and TRBJ1-5, with a possible D match to TRBD1 (5 bases). V lost 5 bases and J lost 2, with 13 bases in between. Germline CDR1 reads LGHNT; CDR2 reads FRNRAP. The CDR3 contains 15 residues. The CDR3 sequence: CASGPPRVRNQPQHF. The CDR3 DNA follows: TGTGCTAGTGGTCCACCCAGGGTTCGCAATCAGCCCCAGCATTTT.

V and J are TRBV28 and TRBJ1-1; D is unclear. The CDR3 is made up of 11 amino acids. The germline V gene has CDR1 MDHEN and CDR2 SYDVKM. V gave up 3 bases and J gave up 11 bases, with 10 bases separating them. CDR3 amino acids: CASSFVQSAFF. In nucleotides, the CDR3 is TGTGCCAGCAGTTTTGTACAGTCGGCTTTCTTT.

The chain recombines TRBV29-1 with TRBJ2-7, with 8 bases aligning to TRBD1. J lost 9 bases, V lost 6 bases, and 10 bases had no gene match. The CDR3 is 12 residues long. Germline CDR1 and CDR2: SQVTM and ANQGSEA. The CDR3 DNA reads TGCAGCGTACCGACAGGGGAAAACGCGCAGTACTTC. Translated: CSVPTGENAQYF.

This chain uses TRBV11-3 with TRBJ2-1; D might be TRBD1 (6 bases). Germline CDR1 is SGHNT and CDR2 is YENEEA. This CDR3 spans 14 amino acids. V lost 5 bases, J lost 5 bases, and 13 bases lay in between. The CDR3 bases are TGTGCCAGCAGCGTCACAGGGACCCACAATGAGCAGTTCTTC. As protein: CASSVTGTHNEQFF.

The chain employs TRBV4-2 and TRBJ1-5; D not resolved. Germline CDR1 is LGHNA and CDR2 is YNFKEQ. The length of the CDR3 is 15 residues. V was shortened by 0 bases and J by 1 base, with 7 bases between the two germline ends. This CDR3 is CASSQDRGSNQPQHF. CDR3 DNA: TGTGCCAGCAGCCAAGATCGGGGAAGCAATCAGCCCCAGCATTTT.

In DNA form, the CDR3 reads TGTGCCAGCAGCTTAGAGTGGGACAGTTCCTACGAGCAGTACTTC. It encodes CASSLEWDSSYEQYF. The chain joins TRBV11-2 to TRBJ2-7; 7 bases fit TRBD1. The CDR3 runs 15 residues. V gave up 0 bases and J gave up 1 base; unmatched junction bases: 3. Germline CDR1 SGHAT, CDR2 FQNNGV. The variable domain in full, with the rest retrieved from reference TRBV11-2 and TRBJ2-7, is EAGVAQSPRYKIIEKRQSVAFWCNPISGHATLYWYQQILGQGPKLLIQFQNNGVVDDSQLPKDRFSAERLKGVDSTLKIQPAKLEDSAVYLCASSLEWDSSYEQYFGPGTRLTVT.

V is TRBV4-1 and J is TRBJ2-1; possibly TRBD2 for D (5 bases). V gave up 1 base and J gave up 5 bases, with 9 bases separating them. CDR1 and CDR2 from the germline V gene are MGHRA and YSYEKL. The CDR3 spans 14 residues. The CDR3 DNA follows: TGCGCCAGCAGCCAAGGTCTAGCAGACAATGAGCAGTTCTTC. Encoded protein: CASSQGLADNEQFF.

The chain combines TRBV12-5 with TRBJ2-7, with a weak D call TRBD1 (5 bases). The V end lost 0 bases, the J end lost 6 bases, and 12 bases lay between the germline ends. Germline V gives CDR1 LGHNT, CDR2 FRNRAP. The CDR3 extends over 14 amino acids. The CDR3: CASGLVQEGVEQYF. In DNA form, the CDR3 reads TGTGCTAGTGGTTTGGTACAGGAAGGGGTCGAGCAGTACTTC.

The chain couples TRBV5-1 to TRBJ1-1, with 7 bases that match TRBD1. Per the germline V gene, CDR1 is SGHRS and CDR2 is YFSETQ. The CDR3 runs to 14 residues. V dropped 6 bases and J dropped 2; count of bases not matched to a gene: 7. The CDR3 DNA sequence: TGCGCCAGCAAGTCCGGGACAGTCAACACTGAAGCTTTCTTT. This codes for CASKSGTVNTEAFF. The whole variable domain, remainder taken from reference TRBV5-1 and TRBJ1-1, is KAGVTQTPRYLIKTRGQQVTLSCSPISGHRSVSWYQQTPGQGLQFLFEYFSETQRNKGNFPGRFSGRQFSNSRSEMNVSTLELGDSALYLCASKSGTVNTEAFFGQGTRLTVV.

This chain links TRBV19 with TRBJ1-1; 8 nucleotides align to TRBD1. The germline V gene encodes CDR1 LNHDA and CDR2 SQIVND (reference sequence). This CDR3 has 13 residues. Trimming removed 7 bases from V and 4 bases from J; junction bases left unmatched: 5. CDR3 sequence reads: CASKTGEGTEAFF. Here the CDR3 DNA reads TGTGCCAGTAAGACAGGGGAGGGCACTGAAGCTTTCTTT.

The chain employs TRBV4-2 and TRBJ2-5; the D is unclear. The germline V gene encodes CDR1 LGHNA and CDR2 YNFKEQ. The CDR3 is made up of 15 amino acids. Trimming left V 0 bases short and J 3 bases short, with 11 bases between. DNA for the CDR3: TGTGCCAGCAGCCAAGAAGGAGCTGAGGAAGAGACCCAGTACTTC. Its protein is CASSQEGAEEETQYF.

This chain uses TRBV7-9 with TRBJ1-2; D is possibly TRBD1 (5 bases). The germline gives CDR1 SEHNR, CDR2 FQNEAQ (reference sequence). CDR3 length equals 14 residues. Trimming left V 0 bases short and J 6 bases short, with 11 bases between. DNA for the CDR3: TGTGCCAGCAGCTTAGCGTCCAGGGTGGATGGCTACACCTTC. Protein product: CASSLASRVDGYTF. The full variable domain, its missing parts supplied by reference TRBV7-9 and TRBJ1-2, is DTGVSQNPRHKITKRGQNVTFRCDPISEHNRLYWYRQTLGQGPEFLTYFQNEAQLEKSRLLSDRFSAERPKGSFSTLEIQRTEQGDSAMYLCASSLASRVDGYTFGSGTRLTVV.

V is TRBV4-1 and J is TRBJ1-2; D is perhaps TRBD1 (5 bases). The CDR3 length is 14 residues. V shed 1 base and J shed 6 bases, with 12 bases lying between them. The germline CDR1 and CDR2 sequences are MGHRA and YSYEKL. The chain's CDR3 is CASSQVGVWHGYTF. In nucleotides, the CDR3 is TGCGCCAGCAGCCAAGTAGGGGTGTGGCATGGCTACACCTTC.

The chain recombines TRBV6-1 with TRBJ2-7; TRBD2 matches 11 bases. The germline V gene has CDR1 MNHNS and CDR2 SASEGT. CDR3 length: 15 amino acids. With V trimmed by 3 bases and J by 0 bases, 1 base remained unmatched. The CDR3 DNA sequence: TGTGCCAGCAGTGAGACTAGCGGGGCCTCCTACGAGCAGTACTTC. Protein sequence: CASSETSGASYEQYF.

The V and J genes are TRBV27 and TRBJ2-3, with 13 nucleotides matching TRBD2. CDR1 MNHEY and CDR2 SMNVEV come from the germline V gene (reference sequence). V gave up 4 bases and J gave up 5 bases; unmatched junction bases: 3. The CDR3 extends over 15 amino acids. CDR3 protein: CASSSLAGGVDTQYF. The DNA for the CDR3 is TGTGCCAGCAGTTCACTAGCGGGAGGGGTAGATACGCAGTATTTT.

The chain couples TRBV10-3 to TRBJ1-1, with a weak D call TRBD1 (5 bases). The CDR3 covers 13 residues. Trimming removed 7 bases from V and 1 base from J, with 10 bases in between. Germline CDR1 ENHRY, CDR2 SYGVKD. Here the CDR3 DNA reads TGTGCCATCAATGGGGGAGGGAACACTGAAGCTTTCTTT. It translates to CAINGGGNTEAFF.

J is TRBJ2-2 and V is TRBV9, with a possible D match to TRBD1 (7 bases). Germline V gene lookup returns CDR1 SGDLS and CDR2 YYNGEE. Trimming removed 3 bases from V and 4 bases from J, with 13 bases in between. The CDR3 contains 15 residues. The CDR3 here is CASSGGTDITGELFF. In DNA form, the CDR3 reads TGTGCCAGCAGCGGCGGGACAGATATCACCGGGGAGCTGTTTTTT. Full variable domain (rest looked up from reference TRBV9 and TRBJ2-2): DSGVTQTPKHLITATGQRVTLRCSPRSGDLSVYWYQQSLDQGLQFLIQYYNGEERAKGNILERFSAQQFPDLHSELNLSSLELGDSALYFCASSGGTDITGELFFGEGSRLTVL.

V is TRBV5-1 and J is TRBJ1-2, with D possibly matching TRBD1 (5 bases). The V and J ends lost 0 bases and 2 bases respectively, with 11 bases between them. The germline V gene encodes CDR1 SGHRS and CDR2 YFSETQ. CDR3 length: 15 amino acids. CDR3 nucleotides: TGCGCCAGCAGCTTGGAGCGGGACCTGAACTATGGCTACACCTTC. Protein: CASSLERDLNYGYTF.